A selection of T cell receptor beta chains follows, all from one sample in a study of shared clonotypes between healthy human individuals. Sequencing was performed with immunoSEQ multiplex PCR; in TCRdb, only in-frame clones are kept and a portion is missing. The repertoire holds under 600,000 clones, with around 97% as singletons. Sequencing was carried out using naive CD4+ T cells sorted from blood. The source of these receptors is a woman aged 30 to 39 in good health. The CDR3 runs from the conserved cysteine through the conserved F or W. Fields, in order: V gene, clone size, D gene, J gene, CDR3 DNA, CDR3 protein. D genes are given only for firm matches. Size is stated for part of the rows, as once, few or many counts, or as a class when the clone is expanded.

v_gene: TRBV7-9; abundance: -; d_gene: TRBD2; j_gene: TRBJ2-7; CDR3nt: TGTGCCAGCAGCTTAGCGTTGGGACTAGCGGGAGGCTACGAGCAGTACTTC; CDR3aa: CASSLALGLAGGYEQYF
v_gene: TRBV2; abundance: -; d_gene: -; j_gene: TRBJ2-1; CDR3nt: TGTGCCAGCAGTGGTATAAGCTCCTACAATGAGCAGTTCTTC; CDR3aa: CASSGISSYNEQFF
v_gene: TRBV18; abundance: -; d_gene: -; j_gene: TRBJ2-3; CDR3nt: TGTGCCAGCTCACCGGGGCTGTACAAGTCCACAGATACGCAGTATTTT; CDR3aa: CASSPGLYKSTDTQYF
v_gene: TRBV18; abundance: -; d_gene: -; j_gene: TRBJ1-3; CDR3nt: TGTGCCAGCTCACCACGCCAGGGAAAGAGCTCTGGAAACACCATATATTTT; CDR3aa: CASSPRQGKSSGNTIYF
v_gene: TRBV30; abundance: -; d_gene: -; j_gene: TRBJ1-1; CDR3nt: TGTGCCTGGAGTGTACTATTGGGGAACACTGAAGCTTTCTTT; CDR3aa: CAWSVLLGNTEAFF
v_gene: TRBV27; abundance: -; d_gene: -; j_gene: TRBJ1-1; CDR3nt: TGTGCCAGCAGACTCAACGGGGGATCTGAAGCTTTCTTT; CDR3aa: CASRLNGGSEAFF
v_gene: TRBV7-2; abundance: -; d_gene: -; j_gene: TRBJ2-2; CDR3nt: TGTGCCAGCAGCTTGGTGGGGTACACCGGGGAGCTGTTTTTT; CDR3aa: CASSLVGYTGELFF
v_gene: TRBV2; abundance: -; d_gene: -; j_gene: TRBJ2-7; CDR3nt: TGTGCCAGCGGGGGTCTCCCCCTCTCCTACGAGCAGTACTTC; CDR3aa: CASGGLPLSYEQYF
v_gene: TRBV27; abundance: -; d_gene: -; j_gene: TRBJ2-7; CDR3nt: TGTGCCAGCAGAACCGGGACAACCACCTACGAGCAGTACTTC; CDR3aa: CASRTGTTTYEQYF
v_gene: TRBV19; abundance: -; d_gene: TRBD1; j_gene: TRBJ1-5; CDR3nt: TGTGCCAGTAGTGAACAGGGGGCCGGTCAGCCCCAGCATTTT; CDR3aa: CASSEQGAGQPQHF
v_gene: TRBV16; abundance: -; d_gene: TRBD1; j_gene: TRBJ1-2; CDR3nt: TGTGCCAGCAGCTTAGACGTCAGGGGGCTTGATGGCTACACCTTC; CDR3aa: CASSLDVRGLDGYTF
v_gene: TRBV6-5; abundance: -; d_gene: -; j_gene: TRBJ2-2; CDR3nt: TGTGCCAGCAGTTACTCTTACGGGGAGCTGTTTTTT; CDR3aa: CASSYSYGELFF
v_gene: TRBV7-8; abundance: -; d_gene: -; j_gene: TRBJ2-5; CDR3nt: TGTGCCAGCAGCTTGACAACCCTCGGAGAGACCCAGTACTTC; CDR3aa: CASSLTTLGETQYF
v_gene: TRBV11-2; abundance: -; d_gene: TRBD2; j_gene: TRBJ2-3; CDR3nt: TGTGCCAGCAGCAAGTGGGGACTAGCGTTCAGCACAGATACGCAGTATTTT; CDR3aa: CASSKWGLAFSTDTQYF
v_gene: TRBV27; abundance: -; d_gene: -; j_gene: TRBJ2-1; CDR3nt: TGTGCCAGCAGTAGGGATCCGGGCTACAATGAGCAGTTCTTC; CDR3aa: CASSRDPGYNEQFF
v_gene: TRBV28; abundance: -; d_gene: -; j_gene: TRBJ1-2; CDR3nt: TGTGCCAGCAGTTTACGGAGTAACCACGGCTACACCTTC; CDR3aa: CASSLRSNHGYTF
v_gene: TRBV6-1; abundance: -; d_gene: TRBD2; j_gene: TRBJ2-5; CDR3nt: TGTGCCAGCAGCCAGCGGGAGTTTCAAGAGACCCAGTACTTC; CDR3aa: CASSQREFQETQYF
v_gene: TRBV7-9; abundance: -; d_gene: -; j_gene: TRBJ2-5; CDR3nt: TGTGCCAGCAGCATACTATGGAGGGCCGTCGAGACCCAGTACTTC; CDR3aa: CASSILWRAVETQYF
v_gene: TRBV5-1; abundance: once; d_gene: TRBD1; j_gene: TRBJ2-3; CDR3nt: TGCGCCAGCAGCTTGGGTGGACAGGTTGCGGATACGCAGTATTTT; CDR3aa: CASSLGGQVADTQYF
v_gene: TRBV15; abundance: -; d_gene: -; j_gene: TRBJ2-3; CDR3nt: TGTGCCACCAGCAGAGATCGGGGGACGACGGTTGGCACAGATACGCAGTATTTT; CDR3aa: CATSRDRGTTVGTDTQYF
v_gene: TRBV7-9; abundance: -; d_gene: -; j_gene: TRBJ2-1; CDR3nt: TGTGCCAGCAGCTTGGAAGGAACTGTGGCTACGGATTCCTACAATGAGCAGTTCTTC; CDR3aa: CASSLEGTVATDSYNEQFF
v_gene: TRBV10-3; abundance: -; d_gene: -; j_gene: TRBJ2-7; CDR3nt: TGTGCCATCAGCCGTTCCTACGAGCAGTACTTC; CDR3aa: CAISRSYEQYF
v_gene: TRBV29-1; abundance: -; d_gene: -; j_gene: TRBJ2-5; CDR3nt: TGCAGCGTTAAAAGTCAGGGTGTGGAGACCCAGTACTTC; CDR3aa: CSVKSQGVETQYF
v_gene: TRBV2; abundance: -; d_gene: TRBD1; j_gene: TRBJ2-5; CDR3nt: TGTGCCAGCAGTGAAGTAGGGACAGACCAAGAGACCCAGTACTTC; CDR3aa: CASSEVGTDQETQYF
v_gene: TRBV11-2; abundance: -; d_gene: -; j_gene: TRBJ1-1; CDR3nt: TGTGCCAGCAGCTTGGGACAAAACACTGAAGCTTTCTTT; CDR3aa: CASSLGQNTEAFF
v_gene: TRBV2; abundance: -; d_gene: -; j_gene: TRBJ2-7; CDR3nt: TGTGCCAGCAGTGAAAGGGGAGATGCTCTACTCGGCTCATTC; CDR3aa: CASSERGDALLGSF
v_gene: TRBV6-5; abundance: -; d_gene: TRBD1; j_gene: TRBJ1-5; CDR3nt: TGTGCCAGCAGACGCGGGACAGCCAATCAGCCCCAGCATTTT; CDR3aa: CASRRGTANQPQHF
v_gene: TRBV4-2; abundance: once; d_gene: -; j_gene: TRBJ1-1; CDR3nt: TGTGCCAGCAGCCCCTCCATGAACACTGAAGCTTTCTTT; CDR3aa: CASSPSMNTEAFF
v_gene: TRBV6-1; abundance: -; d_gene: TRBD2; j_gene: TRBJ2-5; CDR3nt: TGTGCCAGCAGTGTTAGCGGGAGGGGGGAGACCCAGTACTTC; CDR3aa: CASSVSGRGETQYF
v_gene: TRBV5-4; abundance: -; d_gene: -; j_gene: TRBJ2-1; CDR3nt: TGTGCCAGCAGCTCCGACAGTAGCTCCTACAATGAGCAGTTCTTC; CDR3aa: CASSSDSSSYNEQFF
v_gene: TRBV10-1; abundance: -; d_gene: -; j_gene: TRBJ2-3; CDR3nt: TGCGCCAGCAGCGCTTCTAAGACACGGACCGACACAGATACGCAGTATTTT; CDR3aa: CASSASKTRTDTDTQYF
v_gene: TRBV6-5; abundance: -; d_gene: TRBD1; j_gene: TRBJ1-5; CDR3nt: TGTGCCAGCAGCCAAGACAGGGGTAGCAATCAGCCCCAGCATTTT; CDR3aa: CASSQDRGSNQPQHF
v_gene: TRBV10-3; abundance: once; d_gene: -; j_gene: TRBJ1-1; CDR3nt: TGTGCCATCAATTCGGACAGCATGAACACTGAAGCTTTCTTT; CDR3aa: CAINSDSMNTEAFF